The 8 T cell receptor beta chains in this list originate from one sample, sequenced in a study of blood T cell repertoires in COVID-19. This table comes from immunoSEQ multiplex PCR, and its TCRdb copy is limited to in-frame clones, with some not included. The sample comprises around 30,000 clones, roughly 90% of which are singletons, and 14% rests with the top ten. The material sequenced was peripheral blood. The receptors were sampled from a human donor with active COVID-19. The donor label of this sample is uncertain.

The CDR3 here is CASSYSGGRDNSPLHF. In DNA, the CDR3 is TGTGCCAGCAGTTACTCGGGGGGGCGCGATAATTCACCCCTCCACTTT. This sequence joins TRBV6-5 and TRBJ1-6, with D tentatively TRBD1 (6 bases). The CDR3 has 16 amino acids. CDR1 is MNHEY, CDR2 SVGAGI, per germline. Deletions cut 0 bases from V and 5 bases from J, with 11 bases between.

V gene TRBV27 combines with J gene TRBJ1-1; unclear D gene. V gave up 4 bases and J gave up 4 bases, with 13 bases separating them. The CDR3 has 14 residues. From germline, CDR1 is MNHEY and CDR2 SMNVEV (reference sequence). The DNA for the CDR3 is TGTGCCAGCAGTTACCAGACCGGGAGCACTGAAGCTTTCTTT. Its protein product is CASSYQTGSTEAFF.

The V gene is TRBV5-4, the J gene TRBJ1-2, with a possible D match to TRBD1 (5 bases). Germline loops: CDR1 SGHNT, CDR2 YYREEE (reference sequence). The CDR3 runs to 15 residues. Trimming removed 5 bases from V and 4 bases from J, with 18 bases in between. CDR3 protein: CASRWIGEGIYGYTF. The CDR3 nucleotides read TGTGCCAGCAGGTGGATCGGGGAGGGGATCTATGGCTACACCTTC.

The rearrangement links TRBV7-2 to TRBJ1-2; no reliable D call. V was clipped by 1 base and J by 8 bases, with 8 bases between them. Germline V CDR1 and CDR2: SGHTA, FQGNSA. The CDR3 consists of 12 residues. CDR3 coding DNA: TGTGCCAGCAGCTTAGGAGGGTGGGGCTACACCTTC. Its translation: CASSLGGWGYTF.

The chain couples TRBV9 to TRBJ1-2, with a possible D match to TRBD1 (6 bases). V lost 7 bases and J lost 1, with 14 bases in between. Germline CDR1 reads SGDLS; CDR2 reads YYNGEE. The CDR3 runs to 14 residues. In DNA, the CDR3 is TGTGCCAGCGGGGCGGGGGGCGGTAACTATGGCTACACCTTC. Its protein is CASGAGGGNYGYTF.

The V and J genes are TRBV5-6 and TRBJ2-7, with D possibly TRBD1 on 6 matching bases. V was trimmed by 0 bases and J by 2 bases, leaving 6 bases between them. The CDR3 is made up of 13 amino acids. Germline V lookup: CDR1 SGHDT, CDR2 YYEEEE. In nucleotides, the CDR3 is TGTGCCAGCAGCTTGGGGGGGCCCTACGAGCAGTACTTC. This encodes CASSLGGPYEQYF.

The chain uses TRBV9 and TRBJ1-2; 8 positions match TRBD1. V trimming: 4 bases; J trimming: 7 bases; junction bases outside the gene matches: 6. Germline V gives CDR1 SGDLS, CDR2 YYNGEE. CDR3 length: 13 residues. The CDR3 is CASSSQGALGYTF. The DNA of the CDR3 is TGTGCCAGCAGCTCGCAGGGGGCGCTTGGCTACACCTTC.

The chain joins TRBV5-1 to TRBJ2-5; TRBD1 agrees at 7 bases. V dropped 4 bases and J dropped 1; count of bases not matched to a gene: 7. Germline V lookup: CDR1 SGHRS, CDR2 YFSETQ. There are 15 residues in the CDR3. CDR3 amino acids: CASSVGQSSQETQYF. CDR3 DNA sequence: TGCGCCAGCAGCGTGGGACAGAGCTCCCAAGAGACCCAGTACTTC.